Presented here are 16 T cell receptor beta chains from one specimen sequenced in a study of T cell repertoires in cytomegalovirus infection (dated by TCRdb to between 2018 and 2021). The reads were generated on an Illumina HiSeq 1500. TCRdb trimmed public reads at Q25 via fastp, called clones via MiXCR and kept in-frame beta chains. Here each entry gathers all rows of one CDR3 protein and keeps the most common genes and DNA. The sample table lists hundreds of thousands of distinct CDR3 sequences, 30% to 35% of them with a count of one. Of the sample, 18% falls within the top ten clones. What this sample's treatment or condition label stands for: in vitro stimulation with specific CMV peptide epitopes to enrich CMV-specific T cells. Their antigens are not known. The starting material was cultured PBMCs, obtained from culture after CMV antigen stimulation. These receptors originate from a human donor in good health (CMV status not recorded). Some clones in this sample may be carry-over from other donors' samples.

This clonotype was picked up a small number of times. This chain joins TRBV15 and TRBJ1-5, with a tentative D call TRBD1 (5 bases). The CDR3 is 13 amino acids. V lost 3 bases and J lost 4, with 7 bases in between. CDR1 is LNHNV, CDR2 YYDKDF, per germline (reference sequence). The CDR3 sequence: CATSSPGNQPQHF. CDR3 in DNA: TGTGCCACCAGCAGCCCAGGGAATCAGCCCCAGCATTTT.

This clonotype was seen a few times. The gene calls are TRBV2 and TRBJ1-5; maybe TRBD1 (6 bases). Deletions cut 4 bases from V and 3 bases from J, with 16 bases between. This CDR3 has 16 amino acids. Per germline, CDR1 SNHLY and CDR2 FYNNEI. The CDR3 DNA reads as TGTGCCAGCAGTGCAACAGGGAGTGGGACCAATCAGCCCCAGCATTTT. Amino acids: CASSATGSGTNQPQHF.

The chain combines TRBV6-6 with TRBJ2-7; 7 nucleotides line up with TRBD1. V lost 5 bases to trimming and J lost 5 bases; unmatched junction nucleotides: 9. The germline V gene has CDR1 MNHNY and CDR2 SVGAGI (reference sequence). This CDR3 is built from 14 residues. The CDR3 protein is CASSKFGTANEQYF. DNA of the CDR3: TGTGCCAGCAGTAAATTTGGGACAGCTAACGAGCAGTACTTC.

This chain links TRBV7-2 with TRBJ1-1; perhaps TRBD1 as D (5 bases). Trimming shortened V by 5 bases and J by 5 bases, and 15 bases separated the two germline ends. Looked up from germline, CDR1 is SGHTA and CDR2 is FQGNSA. The length of the CDR3 is 14 residues. The CDR3 DNA reads as TGTGCCAGCAGCCCGGGCCAGTGGGGGACTGAAGCTTTCTTT. It translates to CASSPGQWGTEAFF.

This clonotype was seen only once. The DNA for the CDR3 is TGTGCCAGCAGTAACAACGGACAGGGCTTACAGTACTTC. It translates to CASSNNGQGLQYF. The chain recombines TRBV27 with TRBJ2-7; the match to TRBD1 covers 8 bases. Germline-derived CDR1 and CDR2 are MNHEY and SMNVEV (reference sequence). The junction had 10 bases not matched to a gene; V was cut back by 5 bases and J by 10 bases. This CDR3 comprises 13 residues.

This clonotype was observed a handful of times. J is TRBJ2-5 and V is TRBV4-3, with D perhaps assigned TRBD1 or TRBD2 (5 bases each). This CDR3 spans 16 amino acids. Germline V lookup: CDR1 LGHNA, CDR2 YSLEER. Trimming cost V 1 base and J 4 bases, with 16 bases left between them. The DNA for the CDR3 is TGCGCCAGCAGCCAAGGACACCGAGGGGCTTTAGAGACCCAGTACTTC. Translating it yields CASSQGHRGALETQYF.

This clonotype has just a few counts. The V call is TRBV11-2, the J call TRBJ2-1, with 11 bases fitting TRBD1. Germline V gene lookup returns CDR1 SGHAT and CDR2 FQNNGV. Trimming cost V 3 bases and J 7 bases; bases outside gene matches: 11. The CDR3 sequence is 17 residues long. The CDR3 loop is CASSFRYRDRGGNEQFF. The DNA of the CDR3 is TGTGCCAGCAGCTTCCGGTACCGGGACAGGGGGGGTAATGAGCAGTTCTTC. The entire variable domain, with the rest obtained from reference TRBV11-2 and TRBJ2-1, is as follows: EAGVAQSPRYKIIEKRQSVAFWCNPISGHATLYWYQQILGQGPKLLIQFQNNGVVDDSQLPKDRFSAERLKGVDSTLKIQPAKLEDSAVYLCASSFRYRDRGGNEQFFGPGTRLTVL.

The V call is TRBV7-9, the J call TRBJ2-5; no clear D gene. CDR1 is SEHNR and CDR2 is FQNEAQ in the germline V gene (reference sequence). Trimming left V 2 bases short and J 1 base short, with 11 bases between. There are 15 residues in the CDR3. CDR3 region: CASSLLGQLQETQYF. CDR3 coding DNA: TGTGCCAGCAGCTTATTGGGCCAGCTCCAAGAGACCCAGTACTTC. The full variable domain, with the rest looked up from reference TRBV7-9 and TRBJ2-5, is DTGVSQNPRHKITKRGQNVTFRCDPISEHNRLYWYRQTLGQGPEFLTYFQNEAQLEKSRLLSDRFSAERPKGSFSTLEIQRTEQGDSAMYLCASSLLGQLQETQYFGPGTRLLVL.

This clonotype appeared a single time. The V gene is TRBV12-3 or TRBV12-4, the J gene TRBJ1-1; D gene unclear. CDR3 length: 12 amino acids. Deletions cut 0 bases from V and 6 bases from J, with 5 bases between. The CDR3 DNA reads TGTGCCAGCAGTTTAGCAGTTCCTGAAGCTTTCTTT. Encoded protein: CASSLAVPEAFF.

The V gene is TRBV7-2, the J gene TRBJ2-1; D may match TRBD1 or TRBD2 (5 bases each). The CDR3 is 12 residues long. Deletions cut 2 bases from V and 8 bases from J, with 7 bases between. Germline CDR1 reads SGHTA; CDR2 reads FQGNSA. The CDR3 DNA sequence: TGTGCCAGCAGCTTAATGGGGGATGAGCAGTTCTTC. Amino acids: CASSLMGDEQFF.

This clonotype was counted once. The chain uses TRBV5-1 and TRBJ1-1; D is unresolved. The V end was cut by 4 bases, the J end by 0 bases, with 13 bases between. Germline assignment: CDR1 SGHRS and CDR2 YFSETQ. The CDR3 runs to 15 residues. CDR3 amino acids: CASSLGPIMNTEAFF. The CDR3 nucleotides are TGCGCCAGCAGCCTAGGACCGATAATGAACACTGAAGCTTTCTTT.

This clonotype was found a few times. The DNA of the CDR3 is TGTGCCAGCAGCTTGACCGCGAGCTCCTACGAGCAGTACTTC. This gives the protein CASSLTASSYEQYF. The chain uses TRBV7-2 and TRBJ2-7; D remains ambiguous. The germline V gene encodes CDR1 SGHTA and CDR2 FQGNSA. There are 14 residues in the CDR3. V was trimmed by 3 bases and J by 0 bases, leaving 9 bases between them.

This clonotype was observed a few times. The chain uses TRBV20-1 and TRBJ2-5, with D possibly matching TRBD2 (5 bases). From germline, CDR1 is DFQATT and CDR2 SNEGSKA (reference sequence). The CDR3 runs 13 residues. V lost 6 bases to trimming and J lost 1 base, with 12 bases between them. CDR3 loop: CSAGEALQETQYF. Written as DNA, the CDR3 is TGCAGTGCCGGGGAAGCTCTCCAAGAGACCCAGTACTTC.

This chain connects TRBV15 to TRBJ1-5; D perhaps matches TRBD1 (6 bases). This CDR3 is 15 amino acids long. V was clipped by 4 bases and J by 1 base, with 11 bases between them. CDR1 and CDR2 from the germline V gene are LNHNV and YYDKDF (reference sequence). CDR3: CATSNSGVSNQPQHF. The CDR3 DNA is TGTGCCACCAGCAACTCAGGGGTGAGCAATCAGCCCCAGCATTTT.

This clonotype appeared many times. The gene calls are TRBV7-6 and TRBJ1-1, with D uncertain. Germline-derived CDR1 and CDR2 are SGHVS and FNYEAQ. Between the trimmed V and J ends, which lost 8 bases and 3 bases, there was a span of 13 bases. The CDR3 loop spans 13 amino acids. CDR3: CASRSQLDTEAFF. CDR3 DNA sequence: TGTGCCAGCCGTAGCCAGCTTGACACTGAAGCTTTCTTT.

The V gene is TRBV7-2, the J gene TRBJ2-7, with a tentative D call TRBD1 (6 bases). The CDR3 extends over 13 amino acids. Germline V gene sequence: CDR1 SGHTA, CDR2 FQGNSA. Between the trimmed V and J ends, which lost 6 bases and 6 bases, there was a span of 15 bases. In DNA form, the CDR3 reads TGTGCCAGCAGTCAACCGGACAGTATCGAGCAGTACTTC. The encoded protein is CASSQPDSIEQYF.